This entry lists 14 T cell receptor beta chains sequenced from one sample in a study of blood T cell repertoires in COVID-19. Clones were read by immunoSEQ multiplex PCR, and TCRdb kept only the in-frame ones, dropping some. The table has tens of thousands of clones, about four fifths seen once; the top ten hold roughly 14%. The sequencing input was peripheral blood. These TCRs come from a man aged 50 to 59 with active or convalescent COVID-19.

The genes are TRBV5-4 and TRBJ1-3; 11 nucleotides agree with TRBD1. The CDR3 has 17 amino acids. After removal of 4 bases from V and 4 bases from J, the junction contained 10 bases not matched to a gene. Germline V gene data show CDR1 as SGHNT and CDR2 as YYREEE (reference sequence). CDR3: CASSVSDRGPRGNTIYF. As DNA, the CDR3 is TGTGCCAGCAGCGTATCGGACAGGGGGCCAAGGGGAAACACCATATATTTT.

This chain connects TRBV19 to TRBJ1-1; TRBD1 is a possible D gene (5 bases). Deletions cut 5 bases from V and 2 bases from J, with 15 bases between. Per the germline V gene, CDR1 is LNHDA and CDR2 is SQIVND (reference sequence). The CDR3 runs to 15 residues. CDR3 in DNA: TGTGCCAGTAGTCCCTGGACAAGCCTTAACACTGAAGCTTTCTTT. Protein: CASSPWTSLNTEAFF.

The chain recombines TRBV25-1 with TRBJ1-4; 10 bases are shared with TRBD1. J was trimmed by 8 bases and V by 4 bases; bases with no gene match: 7. Germline loops: CDR1 MGHDK, CDR2 SYGVNS. This CDR3 is 15 amino acids long. CDR3 amino acids: CASSGTGTGEEKLFF. The CDR3, as DNA: TGTGCCAGCAGTGGAACCGGGACAGGGGAGGAAAAACTGTTTTTT.

Here the CDR3 DNA reads TGTGCCAGCAGCCAAGACGTGAACCCTAGGTATGGCTACACCTTC. Its protein is CASSQDVNPRYGYTF. V gene TRBV4-2 combines with J gene TRBJ1-2; D is undetermined. CDR1 and CDR2 from the germline V gene are LGHNA and YNFKEQ. Trimming removed 0 bases from V and 5 bases from J, with 13 bases in between. This CDR3 is built from 15 residues.

V gene TRBV6-4 combines with J gene TRBJ1-1; unclear D gene. Germline CDR1 MRHNA, CDR2 SNTAGT. This CDR3 region has 13 residues. Between the trimmed V and J ends, which lost 5 bases and 1 base, there was a span of 8 bases. CDR3 DNA: TGTGCCAGCAGTTCTGGCAGGAACACTGAAGCTTTCTTT. Amino acid sequence: CASSSGRNTEAFF.

The table lists this clone with a count of one. The genes are TRBV11-2 and TRBJ2-1; the match to TRBD1 covers 9 bases. Germline values: CDR1 SGHAT, CDR2 FQNNGV. This CDR3 region has 15 residues. The J segment lost 9 bases and the V segment lost 6 bases, leaving 12 bases of the junction unmatched. The CDR3 reads CASSWYTGQGGEQFF. For the CDR3, the DNA is TGTGCCAGCAGTTGGTACACGGGACAGGGAGGTGAGCAGTTCTTC. Combining the CDR3 with reference TRBV11-2 and TRBJ2-1 gives the whole variable domain EAGVAQSPRYKIIEKRQSVAFWCNPISGHATLYWYQQILGQGPKLLIQFQNNGVVDDSQLPKDRFSAERLKGVDSTLKIQPAKLEDSAVYLCASSWYTGQGGEQFFGPGTRLTVL.

The genes are TRBV30 and TRBJ1-2, with D perhaps TRBD1 (5 bases). V was pared by 0 bases and J by 9 bases, with 8 bases between. This CDR3 is built from 11 residues. Germline-derived CDR1 and CDR2 are GTSNPN and SVGIG (reference sequence). The CDR3 spells CAWSVRGSYTF. The CDR3, as DNA: TGTGCCTGGAGTGTCCGGGGGAGCTACACCTTC.

The chain links TRBV18 to TRBJ2-3, with 8 bases aligning to TRBD2. Germline assignment: CDR1 KGHSH and CDR2 LQKENI. The CDR3 totals 14 residues. V dropped 4 bases and J dropped 0; count of bases not matched to a gene: 0. The CDR3 loop is CASSLAGSTDTQYF. The DNA of the CDR3 is TGTGCCAGCTCACTAGCGGGGAGCACAGATACGCAGTATTTT.

The chain combines TRBV19 with TRBJ2-7, with D possibly being TRBD2 (5 bases). The length of the CDR3 is 13 residues. Trimming left V 3 bases short and J 6 bases short, with 12 bases between. Germline-derived CDR1 and CDR2 are LNHDA and SQIVND (reference sequence). This chain's CDR3 is CASSISGDAEQYF. The CDR3 DNA reads TGTGCCAGTAGTATTTCCGGGGATGCCGAGCAGTACTTC.

The J gene is TRBJ2-7, the V gene TRBV6-5, with 8 bases identical to TRBD1. The CDR3 has 14 amino acids. After removal of 2 bases from V and 5 bases from J, the junction contained 5 bases not matched to a gene. The germline gives CDR1 MNHEY, CDR2 SVGAGI. The CDR3 loop is CASSYMTGVDEQYF. For the CDR3, the DNA is TGTGCCAGCAGTTACATGACAGGGGTTGACGAGCAGTACTTC.

In this sample, this clone turned up once. This rearrangement joins TRBV7-2 to TRBJ2-1, with a tentative D call TRBD2 (5 bases). Germline lookup yields CDR1 SGHTA and CDR2 FQGNSA. CDR3 length: 17 residues. V was shortened by 1 base and J by 0 bases, with 13 bases between the two germline ends. The CDR3 spells CASSLVTAASSYNEQFF. CDR3 DNA sequence: TGTGCCAGCAGCTTAGTAACAGCGGCCAGCTCCTACAATGAGCAGTTCTTC. Supplemented by reference TRBV7-2 and TRBJ2-1, the full variable domain reads GAGVSQSPSNKVTEKGKDVELRCDPISGHTALYWYRQSLGQGLEFLIYFQGNSAPDKSGLPSDRFSAERTGGSVSTLTIQRTQQEDSAVYLCASSLVTAASSYNEQFFGPGTRLTVL.

The J gene is TRBJ2-1, the V gene TRBV3-1 (or the pseudogene TRBV3-2); perhaps TRBD1 as D (6 bases). The CDR3 is 13 residues long. Trimming cost V 1 base and J 10 bases, with 11 bases left between them. The V gene's germline CDR1 is LGHDT and CDR2 YNNKEL (reference sequence). The CDR3, as DNA: TGTGCCAGCAGCCAAGCTGCAGGGGTCGAGCAGTTCTTC. As protein: CASSQAAGVEQFF.

V gene TRBV18 combines with J gene TRBJ1-6; D not certain. Per the germline V gene, CDR1 is KGHSH and CDR2 is LQKENI. The CDR3 covers 12 residues. Trimming cost V 5 bases and J 7 bases, with 6 bases left between them. The chain's CDR3 is CASSSGNSPLHF. The CDR3 nucleotides read TGTGCCAGCTCATCAGGAAATTCACCCCTCCACTTT. Combining the CDR3 with reference TRBV18 and TRBJ1-6 gives the whole variable domain NAGVMQNPRHLVRRRGQEARLRCSPMKGHSHVYWYRQLPEEGLKFMVYLQKENIIDESGMPKERFSAEFPKEGPSILRIQQVVRGDSAAYFCASSSGNSPLHFGNGTRLTVT.

The chain joins TRBV5-6 to TRBJ1-2, with a tentative D call TRBD1 (6 bases). The germline V gene encodes CDR1 SGHDT and CDR2 YYEEEE. There are 16 residues in the CDR3. With 4 bases removed from V and 2 bases from J, the gap between germline ends came to 18 bases. The DNA of the CDR3 is TGTGCCAGCAGCATTTTTAACAGGGCCTCCAACTATGGCTACACCTTC. It specifies CASSIFNRASNYGYTF.